One and the same sample provided the 19 T cell receptor beta chains below, sequenced in a study of shared clonotypes between healthy human individuals. TCRdb's table, derived via immunoSEQ multiplex PCR, lists solely in-frame clones and lacks some. Of roughly 2.1 million clones in the sample, just over 90% were seen once. Naivety among CD8 cells was defined by CD45RO negativity and positive CCR7 selection, thereby excluding terminally differentiated effector memory CD45RA+ cells. Source material: naive CD8+ T cells from PBMCs. All receptors come from a man between 18 and 29 years old in good health. Some clones in this sample may be carry-over from other donors' samples.

The chain links TRBV14 to TRBJ2-5, with D possibly TRBD2 on 7 matching bases. The CDR3 has 14 residues. In germline, CDR1 is SGHDN, CDR2 FVKESK. V was clipped by 2 bases and J by 4 bases, with 11 bases between them. Here the CDR3 reads CASSQRGAVETQYF. The CDR3, as DNA: TGTGCCAGCAGCCAACGGGGGGCTGTAGAGACCCAGTACTTC.

This clone was seen only a few times. This chain connects TRBV19 to TRBJ1-5, with D uncertain. Germline CDR1 LNHDA, CDR2 SQIVND (reference sequence). V gave up 5 bases and J gave up 0 bases, with 17 bases separating them. This CDR3 contains 17 residues. CDR3: CASSYLPGRYSNQPQHF. CDR3 nucleotide sequence: TGTGCCAGTAGTTATCTTCCCGGACGATATAGCAATCAGCCCCAGCATTTT.

The chain employs TRBV28 and TRBJ2-7; tentatively, D is TRBD2 (5 bases). This CDR3 is built from 15 residues. With 6 bases removed from V and 2 bases from J, the gap between germline ends came to 17 bases. Germline CDR1 MDHEN, CDR2 SYDVKM. CDR3 protein: CASSYPAGLTYEQYF. CDR3 sequence (DNA): TGTGCCAGCAGCTACCCGGCGGGCCTTACCTACGAGCAGTACTTC. The whole variable domain, remainder taken from reference TRBV28 and TRBJ2-7, is DVKVTQSSRYLVKRTGEKVFLECVQDMDHENMFWYRQDPGLGLRLIYFSYDVKMKEKGDIPEGYSVSREKKERFSLILESASTNQTSMYLCASSYPAGLTYEQYFGPGTRLTVT.

CDR3 nucleotides: TGTGCCAGCAGTTTCGTCGGGACAGCCACCTACGAGCAGTACTTC. Protein product: CASSFVGTATYEQYF. This chain joins TRBV28 and TRBJ2-7; 7 bases match TRBD1. V was pared by 3 bases and J by 2 bases, with 7 bases of the junction left unmatched. The CDR3 is 15 amino acids. CDR1 and CDR2 from the germline V gene are MDHEN and SYDVKM.

The chain has TRBV15 and TRBJ2-2, with D possibly being TRBD2 (5 bases). The CDR3 runs to 19 residues. Germline CDR1 reads LNHNV; CDR2 reads YYDKDF (reference sequence). The V end lost 1 base, the J end lost 2 bases, and 20 bases lay between the germline ends. In nucleotides, the CDR3 is TGTGCCACCAGCAGAGTTTCTCCGTATCGAAGCGGAAACACCGGGGAGCTGTTTTTT. Amino acids: CATSRVSPYRSGNTGELFF.

The rearrangement joins TRBV4-1 to TRBJ2-7; 10 positions agree with TRBD2. This CDR3 has 16 amino acids. Trimming at V came to 3 bases and at J to 2 bases, leaving 7 bases not matched to a gene. Per germline, CDR1 MGHRA and CDR2 YSYEKL. The CDR3 is CASSQELAGLTYEQYF. The CDR3 DNA reads as TGCGCCAGCAGCCAGGAACTAGCGGGACTTACCTACGAGCAGTACTTC.

This sequence joins TRBV4-1 and TRBJ2-1; D is unclear. V lost 0 bases to trimming and J lost 0 bases, with 9 bases between them. CDR3 length equals 16 residues. CDR1 MGHRA and CDR2 YSYEKL come from the germline V gene. CDR3 sequence: CASSQDLTDSYNEQFF. CDR3 DNA: TGCGCCAGCAGCCAAGATCTTACAGACTCCTACAATGAGCAGTTCTTC.

V and J are TRBV28 and TRBJ2-2; no clear D. Germline CDR1 MDHEN, CDR2 SYDVKM. CDR3 length: 15 amino acids. V lost 4 bases and J lost 0, with 9 bases in between. In DNA, the CDR3 is TGTGCCAGCAGTTGGCAGCGTTCGAACACCGGGGAGCTGTTTTTT. This gives the protein CASSWQRSNTGELFF.

This sequence joins TRBV5-6 and TRBJ1-4, with TRBD1 matching 8 bases. Trimming removed 0 bases from V and 8 bases from J; junction bases left unmatched: 12. Germline V gene sequence: CDR1 SGHDT, CDR2 YYEEEE. The CDR3 has 17 residues. CDR3 coding DNA: TGTGCCAGCAGCTTGGCCGAGACAGGGGTGTTCCGGGAAAAACTGTTTTTT. Its protein product is CASSLAETGVFREKLFF.

The V call is TRBV28, the J call TRBJ2-7; 7 bases match TRBD1. Trimming took 6 bases from V and 5 from J; bases not matched to a gene: 7. The CDR3 loop spans 13 amino acids. Germline V gene data show CDR1 as MDHEN and CDR2 as SYDVKM. For the CDR3, the DNA is TGTGCCAGCAGCGCGACAGGGTTTAACGAGCAGTACTTC. Its protein product is CASSATGFNEQYF.

The genes are TRBV5-8 and TRBJ2-5; 7 positions agree with TRBD1. Losses at the gene ends were 3 bases for V and 5 bases for J; bases not matched to a gene: 13. Germline CDR1 SGHTS, CDR2 YDEGEE. CDR3 length equals 16 residues. The CDR3 loop reads CASSSGTVRPGETQYF. The CDR3 DNA follows: TGTGCCAGCAGCTCCGGGACAGTCAGACCAGGGGAGACCCAGTACTTC.

This chain connects TRBV7-9 to TRBJ1-4; 9 positions agree with TRBD1. V shed 1 base and J 6 bases; nucleotides not matched to a gene: 0. Germline-derived CDR1 and CDR2 are SEHNR and FQNEAQ (reference sequence). This CDR3 is 14 amino acids long. CDR3 protein: CASSLGTGDEKLFF. Here the CDR3 DNA reads TGTGCCAGCAGCTTAGGGACAGGGGATGAAAAACTGTTTTTT.

The chain uses TRBV9 and TRBJ1-5, with 10 bases that match TRBD1. Germline V gene lookup returns CDR1 SGDLS and CDR2 YYNGEE. The CDR3 runs to 17 residues. Trimming took 4 bases from V and 4 from J; bases not matched to a gene: 11. Here the CDR3 reads CASSPGTGALGNQPQHF. The CDR3, as DNA: TGTGCCAGCAGCCCCGGGACAGGGGCCTTGGGGAATCAGCCCCAGCATTTT.

V usage is TRBV19 and J usage is TRBJ2-5, with 9 bases aligning to TRBD2. The CDR3 sequence is 15 residues long. J lost 2 bases, V lost 10 bases, and 11 bases had no gene match. The germline gives CDR1 LNHDA, CDR2 SQIVND (reference sequence). For the CDR3, the DNA is TGTGCCACCTCGCCAAGGCTAGCGGGACAAGAGACCCAGTACTTC. Protein: CATSPRLAGQETQYF.

The rearrangement joins TRBV27 to TRBJ2-1; D perhaps matches TRBD2 (6 bases). CDR1 is MNHEY, CDR2 SMNVEV, per germline (reference sequence). This CDR3 comprises 17 residues. V lost 1 base and J 0 bases, leaving 13 bases between the germline ends. The CDR3 loop is CASSLWAGTSSYNEQFF. CDR3 DNA sequence: TGTGCCAGCAGTTTATGGGCCGGGACTTCCTCCTACAATGAGCAGTTCTTC.

A single count supports this clone. The rearrangement uses TRBV19 and TRBJ1-1, with a tentative D call TRBD1 (5 bases). The germline CDR1 and CDR2 sequences are LNHDA and SQIVND (reference sequence). This CDR3 is 14 amino acids long. The V end was cut by 3 bases, the J end by 5 bases, with 13 bases between. As DNA, the CDR3 is TGTGCCAGTAGTATTGGAGGGACGTGGACTGAAGCTTTCTTT. Amino acids: CASSIGGTWTEAFF.

The gene calls are TRBV13 and TRBJ2-7; 12 nucleotides align to TRBD1. CDR1 PRHDT and CDR2 FYEKMQ come from the germline V gene (reference sequence). V shed 5 bases and J 5 bases; nucleotides not matched to a gene: 7. CDR3 size: 15 residues. The CDR3 loop reads CASSAAGQGAHEQYF. The DNA for the CDR3 is TGTGCCAGCAGCGCCGCGGGACAGGGGGCCCACGAGCAGTACTTC. Supplemented by reference TRBV13 and TRBJ2-7, the full variable domain reads AAGVIQSPRHLIKEKRETATLKCYPIPRHDTVYWYQQGPGQDPQFLISFYEKMQSDKGSIPDRFSAQQFSDYHSELNMSSLELGDSALYFCASSAAGQGAHEQYFGPGTRLTVT.

The genes are TRBV6-5 and TRBJ2-5, with 9 bases fitting TRBD1. Germline V gene lookup returns CDR1 MNHEY and CDR2 SVGAGI. V lost 2 bases, J lost 5 bases, and 6 bases stayed unmatched. CDR3 length: 15 residues. The CDR3 here is CASSYGTGQLETQYF. CDR3 nucleotides: TGTGCCAGCAGTTACGGGACAGGGCAATTGGAGACCCAGTACTTC.

This clone was observed a few times. The chain is built from TRBV19 and TRBJ2-7; D perhaps matches TRBD2 (5 bases). The V gene lost 5 bases and the J gene lost 2 bases, with 13 bases spanning the gap. This CDR3 comprises 14 residues. CDR1 and CDR2 (germline): LNHDA, SQIVND (reference sequence). CDR3 nucleotides: TGTGCCAGTAGTTCCCGAGGACTTGCCTACGAGCAGTACTTC. Its translation is CASSSRGLAYEQYF.